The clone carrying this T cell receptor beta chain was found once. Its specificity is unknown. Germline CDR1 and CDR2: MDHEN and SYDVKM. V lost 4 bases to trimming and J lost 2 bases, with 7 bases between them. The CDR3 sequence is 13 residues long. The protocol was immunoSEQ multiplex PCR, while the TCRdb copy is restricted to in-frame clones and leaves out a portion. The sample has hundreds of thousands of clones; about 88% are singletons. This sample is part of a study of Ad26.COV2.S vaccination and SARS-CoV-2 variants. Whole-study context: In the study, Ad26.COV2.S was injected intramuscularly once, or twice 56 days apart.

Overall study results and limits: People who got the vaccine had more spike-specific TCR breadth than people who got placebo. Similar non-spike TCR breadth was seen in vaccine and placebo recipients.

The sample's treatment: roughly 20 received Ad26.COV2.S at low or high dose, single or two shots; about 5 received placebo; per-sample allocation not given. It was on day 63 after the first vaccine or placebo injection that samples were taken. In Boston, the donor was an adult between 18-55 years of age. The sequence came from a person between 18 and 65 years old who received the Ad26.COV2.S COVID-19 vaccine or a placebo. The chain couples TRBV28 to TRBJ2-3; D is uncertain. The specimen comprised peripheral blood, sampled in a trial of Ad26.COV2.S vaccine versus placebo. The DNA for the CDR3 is TGTGCCAGCAGTTCCTACTCCACAGATACGCAGTATTTT. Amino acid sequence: CASSSYSTDTQYF.